Listed below are T cell receptor beta chains from one sample, sequenced in a study of blood T cell repertoires in COVID-19. Sequencing used immunoSEQ multiplex PCR; TCRdb keeps in-frame clones, though not all of them. The sample consists of around 100,000 clones, 75% to 90% of them appearing once. The sample taken for sequencing was peripheral blood. The origin of the receptors is a man in his 60s with acute or convalescent COVID-19. Each CDR3 is given with its conserved first and last residue. A D gene is named only where the DNA matches it firmly. Not all rows give a size; the values are once, few, many and, for expanded clones, a class.

D: TRBD1; size: NA; J: TRBJ2-3; V: TRBV4-1; CDR3: CASSQDQGDRLIFTDTQYF; DNA: TGCGCCAGCAGCCAAGATCAGGGGGACCGATTGATCTTCACAGATACGCAGTATTTT
D: NA; size: NA; J: TRBJ1-1; V: TRBV10-2; CDR3: CASSPAVNTEAFF; DNA: TGCGCCAGCTCCCCGGCGGTGAACACTGAAGCTTTCTTT
D: TRBD1; size: NA; J: TRBJ2-1; V: TRBV4-2; CDR3: CASSQDPPGQGLGEQFF; DNA: TGTGCCAGCAGCCAAGATCCTCCGGGACAGGGTTTGGGTGAGCAGTTCTTC
D: NA; size: NA; J: TRBJ2-7; V: TRBV27; CDR3: CASSPRPPAASYEQYF; DNA: TGTGCCAGCAGTCCTCGTCCACCAGCGGCCTCCTACGAGCAGTACTTC
D: NA; size: NA; J: TRBJ1-5; V: TRBV5-6; CDR3: CASSQESYSNQPQHF; DNA: TGTGCCAGCAGCCAAGAGTCCTATAGCAATCAGCCCCAGCATTTT
D: TRBD2; size: NA; J: TRBJ2-1; V: TRBV18; CDR3: CASSPRLAGVYNEQFF; DNA: TGTGCCAGCTCACCAAGGCTAGCGGGTGTCTACAATGAGCAGTTCTTC
D: TRBD2; size: NA; J: TRBJ2-5; V: TRBV19; CDR3: CASSRTSGSTETQYF; DNA: TGTGCCAGTAGTCGGACTAGCGGGAGCACGGAGACCCAGTACTTC
D: NA; size: once; J: TRBJ2-1; V: TRBV5-4; CDR3: CASSLGDGGPLSSYNEQFF; DNA: TGTGCCAGCAGCTTGGGGGACGGGGGGCCTCTGAGCTCCTACAATGAGCAGTTCTTC
D: NA; size: once; J: TRBJ2-2; V: TRBV18; CDR3: CASSPTAGGELFF; DNA: TGTGCCAGCTCACCAACCGCCGGCGGGGAGCTGTTTTTT
D: NA; size: NA; J: TRBJ2-2; V: TRBV19; CDR3: CASSVQGEGAGELFF; DNA: TGTGCCAGTAGTGTACAGGGGGAGGGAGCCGGGGAGCTGTTTTTT
D: NA; size: NA; J: TRBJ2-2; V: TRBV4-1; CDR3: CASSLSGNTGELFF; DNA: TGCGCCAGCAGCCTTTCGGGGAACACCGGGGAGCTGTTTTTT
D: NA; size: NA; J: TRBJ2-3; V: TRBV15; CDR3: CATSRYGQLNTDTQYF; DNA: TGTGCCACCAGCAGATACGGACAGCTAAACACAGATACGCAGTATTTT
D: NA; size: NA; J: TRBJ1-3; V: TRBV6-5; CDR3: CASTRTTAGNTIYF; DNA: TGTGCCAGCACCAGGACTACTGCGGGAAACACCATATATTTT
D: TRBD1; size: NA; J: TRBJ2-7; V: TRBV11-2; CDR3: CASSASWTGNPYEQYF; DNA: TGTGCCAGCAGCGCTAGCTGGACAGGGAACCCCTACGAGCAGTACTTC
D: TRBD1; size: few; J: TRBJ2-1; V: TRBV10-1; CDR3: CASSESTGVAGSEQFF; DNA: TGCGCCAGCAGTGAGTCTACAGGGGTGGCGGGTAGTGAGCAGTTCTTC
D: NA; size: NA; J: TRBJ2-7; V: TRBV3-1/TRBV3-2; CDR3: CASRSSSGVGEQYF; DNA: TGTGCCAGCAGGAGTAGCTCGGGAGTTGGCGAGCAGTACTTC
D: TRBD1; size: NA; J: TRBJ1-2; V: TRBV18; CDR3: CASSPGQGLEGYTF; DNA: TGTGCCAGCTCACCCGGACAGGGGCTAGAAGGCTACACCTTC
D: NA; size: NA; J: TRBJ2-6; V: TRBV24-1; CDR3: CATSSHGSGANVLTF; DNA: TGTGCCACCAGCTCCCACGGCTCTGGGGCCAACGTCCTGACTTTC
D: NA; size: NA; J: TRBJ2-3; V: TRBV6-2/TRBV6-3; CDR3: CASSYGLADTDTQYF; DNA: TGTGCCAGCAGTTACGGGCTTGCCGACACAGATACGCAGTATTTT
D: TRBD2; size: once; J: TRBJ2-3; V: TRBV5-4; CDR3: CASSLGGPSGRRAQYF; DNA: TGTGCCAGCAGCTTGGGAGGGCCTAGCGGGAGGCGGGCGCAGTATTTT
D: NA; size: NA; J: TRBJ2-1; V: TRBV18; CDR3: CASSPTWGDNEQFF; DNA: TGTGCCAGCTCACCCACGTGGGGAGACAATGAGCAGTTCTTC
D: TRBD2; size: once; J: TRBJ2-5; V: TRBV3-1/TRBV3-2; CDR3: CASSIRRGGETQYF; DNA: TGTGCCAGCAGCATAAGGAGGGGAGGGGAGACCCAGTACTTC
D: TRBD2; size: NA; J: TRBJ2-5; V: TRBV5-1; CDR3: CASSFDVAGGIETQYF; DNA: TGCGCCAGCAGCTTTGACGTGGCGGGGGGAATTGAGACCCAGTACTTC
D: NA; size: once; J: TRBJ1-1; V: TRBV29-1; CDR3: CSGWGGTEAFF; DNA: TGCAGCGGGTGGGGGGGCACTGAAGCTTTCTTT
D: NA; size: few; J: TRBJ1-2; V: TRBV18; CDR3: CASSQEGIDYGYTF; DNA: TGTGCCAGCTCACAGGAGGGGATCGACTATGGCTACACCTTC
D: TRBD1; size: once; J: TRBJ2-5; V: TRBV19; CDR3: CASGDRGRETQYF; DNA: TGTGCCAGTGGAGACAGGGGCAGGGAGACCCAGTACTTC
D: NA; size: NA; J: TRBJ1-4; V: TRBV4-1; CDR3: CASSQGLVRGGRNEKLFF; DNA: TGCGCCAGCAGCCAAGGCTTAGTCCGGGGGGGTAGGAATGAAAAACTGTTTTTT
D: TRBD1; size: NA; J: TRBJ2-3; V: TRBV19; CDR3: CASSMRVGQGVLDTQYF; DNA: TGTGCCAGTAGTATGCGTGTCGGACAGGGGGTTCTAGATACGCAGTATTTT
D: TRBD2; size: NA; J: TRBJ2-1; V: TRBV10-3; CDR3: CAIRDPLMASGRTSYNEQFF; DNA: TGTGCCATCAGAGACCCCCTCATGGCTAGCGGGAGGACCTCCTACAATGAGCAGTTCTTC
D: TRBD1; size: NA; J: TRBJ1-1; V: TRBV9; CDR3: CASSVADRGTEAFF; DNA: TGTGCCAGCAGCGTAGCGGACAGGGGAACTGAAGCTTTCTTT
D: NA; size: few; J: TRBJ1-1; V: TRBV7-9; CDR3: CASSLGASTPEAFF; DNA: TGTGCCAGCAGCTTAGGGGCTAGCACCCCTGAAGCTTTCTTT
D: NA; size: once; J: TRBJ1-3; V: TRBV18; CDR3: CASSQTGPSSGNTIYF; DNA: TGTGCCAGCTCACAAACAGGGCCGAGCTCTGGAAACACCATATATTTT
D: TRBD1; size: NA; J: TRBJ1-5; V: TRBV19; CDR3: CASSTTGANQPQHF; DNA: TGTGCCAGTAGTACAACAGGGGCAAATCAGCCCCAGCATTTT
D: NA; size: NA; J: TRBJ1-2; V: TRBV5-4; CDR3: CASSLIDRRGYTF; DNA: TGTGCCAGCAGCTTAATAGACAGAAGGGGCTACACCTTC
D: NA; size: once; J: TRBJ1-1; V: TRBV12-5; CDR3: CASAWTMNTEAFF; DNA: TGTGCTAGTGCTTGGACAATGAACACTGAAGCTTTCTTT